Below are 17 T cell receptor beta chains sequenced from a single sample in a study of cytomegalovirus exposure and HLA in healthy donors. Primers included in the PCR were 60 Vbeta and 13 Jbeta primers. Method: immunoSEQ multiplex PCR; TCRdb's copy keeps in-frame clones and lacks some. The table lists 80,000 to 130,000 clones, roughly three quarters of them singletons. Material: PBMCs. Receptors were obtained from a woman aged 50 to 65 in good health and CMV-seropositive.

J is TRBJ1-1 and V is TRBV7-8, with TRBD1 matching over 7 bases. V gave up 6 bases and J gave up 1 base; unmatched junction bases: 5. CDR1 SGHVS and CDR2 FQNEAQ come from the germline V gene. The CDR3 spans 14 residues. The chain's CDR3 is CASSWTGGNTEAFF. The DNA of the CDR3 is TGTGCCAGCAGTTGGACAGGAGGGAACACTGAAGCTTTCTTT.

The chain joins TRBV9 to TRBJ2-7; perhaps TRBD1 as D (6 bases). The CDR3 length is 14 residues. The V gene lost 2 bases and the J gene lost 0 bases, with 9 bases spanning the gap. Germline V gene data show CDR1 as SGDLS and CDR2 as YYNGEE. The DNA of the CDR3 is TGTGCCAGCAGCGTGGACAGTACCTCCTACGAGCAGTACTTC. Its protein product is CASSVDSTSYEQYF.

This clone was seen a handful of times. The chain joins TRBV5-4 to TRBJ2-7, with D tentatively TRBD1 (6 bases). Germline V lookup: CDR1 SGHNT, CDR2 YYREEE (reference sequence). The CDR3 spans 13 residues. Trimming stripped 4 bases from V and 2 bases from J, with 10 bases between. The CDR3 reads CASSRTGTYEQYF. The CDR3 DNA reads as TGTGCCAGCAGCCGTACAGGGACCTACGAGCAGTACTTC.

This clone was seen once. The CDR3 reads CAWSGFTGAPAPDTQYF. In DNA, the CDR3 is TGTGCCTGGAGTGGATTCACAGGGGCCCCGGCACCAGATACGCAGTATTTT. V gene TRBV30 combines with J gene TRBJ2-3; 7 nucleotides agree with TRBD1. V lost 1 base to trimming and J lost 4 bases; unmatched junction nucleotides: 14. The CDR3 extends over 17 amino acids. The germline V gene has CDR1 GTSNPN and CDR2 SVGIG (reference sequence).

This clone was counted a single time. This chain links TRBV6-6 with TRBJ1-1; D might be TRBD1 (5 bases). CDR1 and CDR2 (germline): MNHNY, SVGAGI (reference sequence). The CDR3 is made up of 13 amino acids. V lost 6 bases to trimming and J lost 0 bases, with 8 bases between them. CDR3 loop: CASRSRVNTEAFF. CDR3 nucleotide sequence: TGTGCCAGCAGATCCAGGGTGAACACTGAAGCTTTCTTT.

V is TRBV18 and J is TRBJ2-7; 11 nucleotides agree with TRBD1. The germline V gene encodes CDR1 KGHSH and CDR2 LQKENI. There are 16 residues in the CDR3. The ends lost 6 bases at V and 6 bases at J; junction bases unmatched: 13. The CDR3 DNA follows: TGTGCCAGCTCGGGACTAACGGGACAGGGGGTCGGCGAGCAGTACTTC. Encoded protein: CASSGLTGQGVGEQYF.

The chain employs TRBV5-1 and TRBJ2-7; TRBD2 matches at 8 bases. The CDR3 is made up of 15 amino acids. Germline loops: CDR1 SGHRS, CDR2 YFSETQ. With 0 bases clipped from V and 1 base from J, the junction kept 3 bases outside the gene matches. This CDR3 is CASSLGGGGSYEQYF. CDR3 DNA sequence: TGCGCCAGCAGCTTGGGGGGCGGGGGGTCCTACGAGCAGTACTTC.

The chain uses TRBV5-1 and TRBJ2-7; 10 positions agree with TRBD1. Germline CDR1 is SGHRS and CDR2 is YFSETQ. V lost 2 bases to trimming and J lost 2 bases; unmatched junction nucleotides: 1. CDR3 length: 14 amino acids. CDR3 in DNA: TGCGCCAGCAGCTTAGGACAGGGGGCCTACGAGCAGTACTTC. Translating gives CASSLGQGAYEQYF.

This clone is a singleton in its sample. This chain joins TRBV25-1 and TRBJ1-4; D might be TRBD1 (5 bases). The ends were cut back, 1 base at V and 5 bases at J, with 11 bases in the middle. The CDR3 sequence is 15 residues long. The germline gives CDR1 MGHDK, CDR2 SYGVNS. CDR3 sequence (DNA): TGTGCCAGCAGTGAATCCACAGGATACAATGAAAAACTGTTTTTT. This encodes CASSESTGYNEKLFF.

The chain uses TRBV4-2 and TRBJ1-3; no clear D. Per germline, CDR1 LGHNA and CDR2 YNFKEQ. The ends were cut back, 1 base at V and 8 bases at J, with 9 bases in the middle. The CDR3 runs to 13 residues. The CDR3 is CASSQGTGDTIYF. In DNA, the CDR3 is TGTGCCAGCAGCCAAGGGACCGGGGACACCATATATTTT.

The chain links TRBV2 to TRBJ1-1; perhaps TRBD1 as D (6 bases). Germline V CDR1 and CDR2: SNHLY, FYNNEI. There are 14 residues in the CDR3. Trimming shortened V by 3 bases and J by 2 bases, and 10 bases separated the two germline ends. In DNA, the CDR3 is TGTGCCAGCAGTGACGGCAGGGGTAACACTGAAGCTTTCTTT. Its protein product is CASSDGRGNTEAFF.

This clone has just a few counts. The chain links TRBV2 to TRBJ2-5, with 9 bases fitting TRBD2. Germline CDR1 is SNHLY and CDR2 is FYNNEI. CDR3 length: 16 residues. Trimming at V came to 3 bases and at J to 3 bases, leaving 8 bases not matched to a gene. This CDR3 reads CASSELLAGDEETQYF. CDR3 in DNA: TGTGCCAGCAGTGAGTTACTAGCGGGTGATGAAGAGACCCAGTACTTC.

V gene TRBV21-1 combines with J gene TRBJ2-2; the table's D call TRBD2 went unverified against the DNA. TRBV21-1 constitutes a pseudogene. CDR3 length: 16 residues. The chain's CDR3 is CASRYQRGRNTGELFF. Here the CDR3 DNA reads TGTGCCAGCAGATACCAAAGAGGGAGAAACACCGGGGAGCTGTTTTTT.

Concerning this clone: Other DNA sequences from this sample encode an identical CDR3 as well. The chain combines TRBV15 with TRBJ2-1, with TRBD2 matching 7 bases. The germline CDR1 and CDR2 sequences are LNHNV and YYDKDF (reference sequence). The length of the CDR3 is 16 residues. The V and J ends lost 4 bases and 4 bases, in that order; junction bases with no gene match: 10. The CDR3 bases are TGTGCCACCAGCAAGGGGACTATAAGATTATACAATGAGCAGTTCTTC. It yields the protein CATSKGTIRLYNEQFF.

V is TRBV6-6 and J is TRBJ2-1; TRBD1 matches 7 bases. The V gene's germline CDR1 is MNHNY and CDR2 SVGAGI (reference sequence). V shed 2 bases, J shed 5 bases, and the junction held 6 bases outside the gene matches. The CDR3 is made up of 15 amino acids. This CDR3 reads CASSYNRGQDNEQFF. CDR3 nucleotide sequence: TGTGCCAGCAGTTACAACAGGGGTCAGGACAATGAGCAGTTCTTC.

Points on this clone: The same CDR3 arises from other DNA sequences in this sample as well. This chain uses TRBV5-1 with TRBJ2-7; 8 bases fit TRBD1. This CDR3 contains 14 residues. Trimming removed 0 bases from V and 3 bases from J; junction bases left unmatched: 2. Germline V CDR1 and CDR2: SGHRS, YFSETQ. CDR3 residues: CASSLAGTGYEQYF. The DNA of the CDR3 is TGCGCCAGCAGCTTGGCCGGGACAGGCTACGAGCAGTACTTC.

This rearrangement joins TRBV11-2 to TRBJ2-7; a weak D match, TRBD1 (6 bases). Trimming took 2 bases from V and 3 from J, leaving 11 bases between them. Germline CDR1 reads SGHAT; CDR2 reads FQNNGV. This CDR3 comprises 14 residues. CDR3 in DNA: TGTGCCAGCAGCTTACTGGACAGTTACTACGAGCAGTACTTC. It specifies CASSLLDSYYEQYF.